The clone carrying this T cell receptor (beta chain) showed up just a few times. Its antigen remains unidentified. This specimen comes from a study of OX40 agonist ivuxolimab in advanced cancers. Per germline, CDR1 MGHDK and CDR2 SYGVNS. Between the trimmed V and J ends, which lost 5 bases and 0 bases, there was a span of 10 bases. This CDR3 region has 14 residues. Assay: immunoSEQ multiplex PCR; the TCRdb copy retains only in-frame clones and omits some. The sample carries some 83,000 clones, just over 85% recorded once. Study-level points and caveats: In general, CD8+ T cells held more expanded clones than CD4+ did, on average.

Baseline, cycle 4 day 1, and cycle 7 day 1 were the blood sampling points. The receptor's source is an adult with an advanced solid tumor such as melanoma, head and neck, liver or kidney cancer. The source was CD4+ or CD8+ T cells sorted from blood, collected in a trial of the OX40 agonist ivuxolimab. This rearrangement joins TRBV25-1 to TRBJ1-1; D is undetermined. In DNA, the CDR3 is TGTGCCAGCAGTCCTCTCGAGGTGAACACTGAAGCTTTCTTT. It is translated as CASSPLEVNTEAFF.